These 3 T cell receptor beta chains were sequenced from one sample in a study of radiation and T cells in renal cell carcinoma. Produced via immunoSEQ multiplex PCR; TCRdb's table is partial and in-frame only. This table holds more than 150,000 clones, about nine tenths found once. Documented time point: blood 2 weeks post-SBRT. Treatment in this sample: 15 Gy SBRT to primary tumor, nephrectomy 4 weeks later. The sequencing here drew on blood, taken from a patient whose treatment included radiotherapy and nephrectomy. These receptors all come from a woman aged 45 to 65 with renal cell carcinoma.

V is TRBV7-3 and J is TRBJ2-3, with 9 bases fitting TRBD2. The V gene's germline CDR1 is SGHTA and CDR2 FQGTGA. V trimming: 1 base; J trimming: 6 bases; junction bases outside the gene matches: 8. The CDR3 runs to 16 residues. The CDR3 region is CASSLSLAGGLDTQYF. CDR3 nucleotide sequence: TGTGCCAGCAGCTTAAGCCTGGCGGGGGGGTTGGATACGCAGTATTTT.

The genes are TRBV19 and TRBJ2-7; D is uncertain. The CDR3 covers 11 residues. Germline CDR1 LNHDA, CDR2 SQIVND (reference sequence). Between the trimmed V and J ends, which lost 3 bases and 7 bases, there was a span of 7 bases. CDR3 residues: CASSIFGEQYF. As DNA, the CDR3 is TGTGCCAGTAGTATTTTCGGGGAGCAGTACTTC.

The rearrangement links TRBV7-6 to TRBJ2-2, with D perhaps TRBD1 (5 bases). Germline assignment: CDR1 SGHVS and CDR2 FNYEAQ. Between the trimmed V and J ends, which lost 0 bases and 6 bases, there was a span of 20 bases. The length of the CDR3 is 18 residues. The CDR3 here is CASSLAQGTLPTAGELFF. CDR3 bases: TGTGCCAGCAGCTTAGCCCAGGGTACCCTTCCAACGGCCGGGGAGCTGTTTTTT.